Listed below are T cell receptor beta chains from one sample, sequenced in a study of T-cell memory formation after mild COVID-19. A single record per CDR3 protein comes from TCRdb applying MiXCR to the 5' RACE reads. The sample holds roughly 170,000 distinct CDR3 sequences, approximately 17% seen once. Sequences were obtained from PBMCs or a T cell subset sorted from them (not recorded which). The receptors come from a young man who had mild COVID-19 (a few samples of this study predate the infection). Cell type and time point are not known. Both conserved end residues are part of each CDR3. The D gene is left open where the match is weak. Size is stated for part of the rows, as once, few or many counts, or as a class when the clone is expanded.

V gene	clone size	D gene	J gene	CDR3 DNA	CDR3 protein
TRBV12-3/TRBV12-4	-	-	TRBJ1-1	TGTGCCAGCAGTTGGGCTCGGAACACTGAAGCTTTCTTT	CASSWARNTEAFF
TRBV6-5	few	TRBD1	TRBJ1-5	TGTGCCAGCAGTTACCGTGGGACAGGGAAAGGTCAGCCCCAGCATTTT	CASSYRGTGKGQPQHF
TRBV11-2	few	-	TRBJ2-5	TGTGCCAGCAGCCCCCGGGTGGGGGACGTCAAGACCCAGTACTTC	CASSPRVGDVKTQYF
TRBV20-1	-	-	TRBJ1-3	TGCAGTGCCCGGGACTGGGGGTCTGGAAACACCATATATTTT	CSARDWGSGNTIYF
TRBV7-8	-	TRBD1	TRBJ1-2	TGTGCCAGCAGCCTCAGGGGGCTGTGGGGCTACACCTTC	CASSLRGLWGYTF
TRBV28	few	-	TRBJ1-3	TGTGCCAGCAGTTCTGGAAACACCATATATTTT	CASSSGNTIYF
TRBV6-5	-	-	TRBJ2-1	TGTGCCAGCAGGGCCTTGTACCAATATTCCGCCACCGGGAATGAGCAGTTCTTC	CASRALYQYSATGNEQFF
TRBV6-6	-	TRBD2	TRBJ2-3	TGTGCCAGCCGGGATAGCGGGGGGGCTGATACGCAGTATTTT	CASRDSGGADTQYF
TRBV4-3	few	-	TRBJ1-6	TGCGCCAGCAGCCAAGACGGCAGGGCCGATTCACCCCTCCACTTT	CASSQDGRADSPLHF
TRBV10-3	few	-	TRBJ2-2	TGTGCCATCAGTGACCGAGACGGTCCCACCGGGGAGCTGTTTTTT	CAISDRDGPTGELFF
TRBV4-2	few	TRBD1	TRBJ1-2	TGTGCCAGCAGCCAAGTAACAGGGGAGGGAGGCTACACCTTC	CASSQVTGEGGYTF
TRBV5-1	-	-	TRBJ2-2	TGCGCCAGCAGCGTCCAATCCACCGGGGAGCTGTTTTTT	CASSVQSTGELFF
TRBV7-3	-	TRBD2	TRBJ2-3	TGTGCCAGCAGCTTAACGCCGTGGACTAGTGAGTCCACAGATACGCAGTATTTT	CASSLTPWTSESTDTQYF
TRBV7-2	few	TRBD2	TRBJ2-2	TGTGCCAGCCGAAGACTAGCGGGGCGATCCGGGGAGCTGTTTTTT	CASRRLAGRSGELFF